Listed here is a single T cell receptor (beta chain). The record originates from a study of blood T cell repertoires in COVID-19. About the research overall: From the United States, Italy and Spain came samples of acute and convalescent COVID-19. From T cells, B-cell-depleted T cells, or PBMCs came the material, which was cDNA or gDNA.

This CDR3 spans 14 amino acids. With V trimmed by 0 bases and J by 6 bases, 1 base remained unmatched. Germline V gives CDR1 WSHSY, CDR2 SAAADI. In the authors' methods: Estimates of nucleated cell counts were drawn from the amplification of reference gene primers. Profiling relied on immunoSEQ multiplex PCR, and the TCRdb table lists in-frame clones only, not all of them. V, J and clone size are taken as reported in that table, and D and trimming were inferred from the DNA itself. The sample lists roughly 150,000 clones, around 75% occurring once. The receptor comes from an elderly woman with acute or convalescent COVID-19. Sequencing was performed on peripheral blood. This rearrangement joins TRBV10-2 to TRBJ1-5, with 8 nucleotides matching TRBD1. DNA of the CDR3: TGCGCCAGCAGTGAGTCGGACAGGGCTCAGCCCCAGCATTTT. Translation gives CASSESDRAQPQHF.